These 31 T cell receptor beta chains were sequenced from one sample in a study of T cells in Graves' hyperthyroidism and ophthalmopathy. Amplified TCR beta CDR3 regions came from RNA transcripts. The HTBI set primed first-round TCR CDR3 RT-PCR. In TCRdb, the multiplex PCR reads were re-called with MiXCR into one record per CDR3 protein. The sample consists of about 360,000 distinct CDR3 sequences, approximately 14% of them appearing once. The sample was blood. Receptor source: a young woman with Graves' hyperthyroidism that later progressed to Graves' ophthalmopathy.

This clonotype has a handful of counts. A single base separates this from a much larger clone, so it may be a read error. The conserved final phenylalanine or tryptophan is absent from the CDR3, which likely points to a read error. This chain joins TRBV7-2 and TRBJ2-7; TRBD1 agrees at 12 bases. Trimming took 2 bases from V and 6 from J; bases not matched to a gene: 11. Germline V gives CDR1 SGHTA, CDR2 FQGNSA. The CDR3 length is 17 residues. The CDR3 sequence: CASSLFRSGQGAFEQYL. The DNA for the CDR3 is TGTGCCAGCAGCTTATTTAGGTCGGGACAGGGGGCGTTCGAGCAGTACCTC.

For this clonotype: One base away lies a much larger clone, so this may be a sequencing read error. This sequence joins TRBV7-9 and TRBJ2-1, with 7 bases matching TRBD2. Germline CDR1 and CDR2: SEHNR and FQNEAQ (reference sequence). The CDR3 is 15 amino acids. The CDR3 spells CASTLAGSRHNEQFF. The CDR3 DNA follows: TGTGCCAGCACCTTAGCGGGCTCTAGGCACAATGAGCAGTTCTTC.

This clonotype has ten or more counts. The rearrangement links TRBV7-9 to TRBJ2-5; 11 bases match TRBD2. This CDR3 is built from 17 residues. Trimming took 0 bases from V and 2 from J; bases not matched to a gene: 5. Germline V lookup: CDR1 SEHNR, CDR2 FQNEAQ (reference sequence). The CDR3 DNA reads as TGTGCCAGCAGCTTAGCTCGGTCTAGCGGGAGGCAAGAGACCCAGTACTTC. This gives the protein CASSLARSSGRQETQYF. The variable domain in full, with the rest retrieved from reference TRBV7-9 and TRBJ2-5, is DTGVSQNPRHKITKRGQNVTFRCDPISEHNRLYWYRQTLGQGPEFLTYFQNEAQLEKSRLLSDRFSAERPKGSFSTLEIQRTEQGDSAMYLCASSLARSSGRQETQYFGPGTRLLVL.

This clonotype was counted at least ten times. The chain employs TRBV27 and TRBJ1-1; tentative D call: TRBD1 (5 bases). This CDR3 contains 14 residues. V gave up 8 bases and J gave up 0 bases, with 13 bases separating them. Germline CDR1 reads MNHEY; CDR2 reads SMNVEV (reference sequence). CDR3 amino acids: CASQGLGLNTEAFF. The CDR3 nucleotides read TGTGCCAGCCAGGGACTTGGGCTGAACACTGAAGCTTTCTTT.

This clonotype occurred many times. The chain combines TRBV18 with TRBJ2-3; no firm D call. The V gene's germline CDR1 is KGHSH and CDR2 LQKENI. CDR3 length: 17 amino acids. The germline V and J ends were trimmed by 2 bases and 3 bases, with 18 bases remaining between them. DNA for the CDR3: TGTGCCAGCTCACCAGTCTCCTCGACCGGTTTGACAGATACGCAGTATTTT. Translated, it gives CASSPVSSTGLTDTQYF.

The chain employs TRBV27 and TRBJ2-7, with 11 positions matching TRBD2. Germline V gene sequence: CDR1 MNHEY, CDR2 SMNVEV (reference sequence). The V gene end was trimmed by 5 bases and the J gene end by 6 bases; junction bases not matched to a gene: 6. The CDR3 has 14 amino acids. The CDR3 DNA follows: TGTGCCAGCAGTATGGGACTAGCGGCGAGCGAGCAGTACTTC. Amino acids: CASSMGLAASEQYF.

This clonotype showed up many times. V and J are TRBV6-5 and TRBJ1-2, with TRBD1 as a possible D gene (5 bases). CDR3 length: 15 residues. Germline V lookup: CDR1 MNHEY, CDR2 SVGAGI. Between the trimmed V and J ends, which lost 0 bases and 4 bases, there was a span of 12 bases. CDR3 bases: TGTGCCAGCAGTTACTCCCTGGCAGGGAGCTATGGCTACACCTTC. Encoded protein: CASSYSLAGSYGYTF.

To note about this clonotype: Relative to the germline gene, one junction end is altered; a read error may explain this. The gene calls are TRBV4-3 and TRBJ2-1, with a tentative D call TRBD1 (6 bases). CDR3 length: 15 residues. The germline gives CDR1 LGHNA, CDR2 YSLEER. The DNA for the CDR3 is TGCGCCAGCAGCCAAGAACAGGGCCGGGTAAATGGGCAGTTCTTC. This gives the protein CASSQEQGRVNGQFF.

This clonotype was seen at least ten times. The chain recombines TRBV27 with TRBJ2-1; D unresolved. V was trimmed by 3 bases and J by 8 bases, leaving 11 bases between them. Germline values: CDR1 MNHEY, CDR2 SMNVEV (reference sequence). This CDR3 is built from 13 residues. This chain's CDR3 is CASSFSKGYEQFF. The CDR3, as DNA: TGTGCCAGCAGTTTTAGTAAGGGCTATGAGCAGTTCTTC.

This clonotype has a handful of counts. The chain uses TRBV20-1 and TRBJ1-2; weak D call: TRBD1 (6 bases). V shed 5 bases and J shed 4 bases, with 14 bases lying between them. The CDR3 contains 13 residues. The germline CDR1 and CDR2 sequences are DFQATT and SNEGSKA (reference sequence). CDR3 sequence (DNA): TGCAGTGCTCCCAGGGGCACTGCCTATGGCTACACCTTC. This translates into CSAPRGTAYGYTF.

This clonotype has just a few counts. This sequence may be a read error, since a much larger clone differs from it by one base. The genes are TRBV28 and TRBJ2-7; 9 bases are a match to TRBD2. V shed 6 bases and J 4 bases; nucleotides not matched to a gene: 10. The length of the CDR3 is 15 residues. The V gene's germline CDR1 is MDHEN and CDR2 SYDVKM. CDR3 amino acids: CASSQTTAGGYEQYF. The CDR3 DNA reads TGTGCCAGCAGCCAAACTACAGCGGGAGGTTACGAGCAGTACTTC.

Many counts were recorded for this clonotype. This chain uses TRBV28 with TRBJ1-3; 10 nucleotides align to TRBD1. The germline V gene has CDR1 MDHEN and CDR2 SYDVKM. The trim removed 7 bases at V and 3 bases at J, leaving 18 bases unmatched. The CDR3 contains 19 residues. The CDR3 region is CASMTPDRGKGEVGNTIYF. The CDR3 DNA sequence: TGTGCCAGCATGACCCCGGACAGGGGGAAAGGGGAGGTTGGAAACACCATATATTTT.

Turning to this clonotype: It may be a read error: a sequence one base away is much more abundant. The V gene is TRBV30, the J gene TRBJ2-7, with D unclear. Per the germline V gene, CDR1 is GTSNPN and CDR2 is SVGIG (reference sequence). CDR3 size: 12 residues. The CDR3 loop is CVWSAYTWEQYF. The CDR3 coding sequence is TGTGTCTGGAGTGCTTATACATGGGAGCAGTACTTC. Combining the CDR3 with reference TRBV30 and TRBJ2-7 gives the whole variable domain SQTIHQWPATLVQPVGSPLSLECTVEGTSNPNLYWYRQAAGRGLQLLFYSVGIGQISSEVPQNLSASRPQDRQFILSSKKLLLSDSGFYLCVWSAYTWEQYFGPGTRLTVT.

The sample holds many counts of this clonotype. The rearrangement uses TRBV2 and TRBJ1-4; a possible D gene is TRBD1 (6 bases). Trimming took off 6 bases at V and 4 bases at J, with 18 bases between the two ends. The CDR3 length is 16 residues. Germline CDR1 reads SNHLY; CDR2 reads FYNNEI. CDR3 DNA sequence: TGTGCCAGCAGACTCCGCTTGACAGGTCGTAATGAAAAACTGTTTTTT. Translation: CASRLRLTGRNEKLFF.

The rearrangement joins TRBV27 to TRBJ2-1; 7 bases are shared with TRBD1. Unmatched junction bases numbered 20, after V lost 3 bases and J lost 15 bases. This CDR3 region has 16 residues. The germline gives CDR1 MNHEY, CDR2 SMNVEV (reference sequence). The CDR3 protein is CASSFIIGGTHPRTFF. The CDR3 region has the DNA TGTGCCAGCAGTTTTATTATAGGGGGCACCCACCCACGGACGTTCTTC.

The chain links TRBV4-3 to TRBJ1-3; the D is unclear. The germline V and J ends were trimmed by 0 bases and 0 bases, with 9 bases remaining between them. The germline CDR1 and CDR2 sequences are LGHNA and YSLEER. This CDR3 contains 16 residues. The CDR3 loop reads CASSQDRAYSGNTIYF. The CDR3 DNA is TGCGCCAGCAGCCAAGATAGGGCCTACTCTGGAAACACCATATATTTT.

The J gene is TRBJ2-6, the V gene TRBV19; weak D call: TRBD1 (6 bases). V was shortened by 7 bases and J by 1 base, with 20 bases between the two germline ends. There are 18 residues in the CDR3. Germline V gene lookup returns CDR1 LNHDA and CDR2 SQIVND (reference sequence). The CDR3 DNA reads TGTGCCAGTAAAATGAATGGGCAGGGGACGTCTGGGGCCAACGTCCTGACTTTC. Translating gives CASKMNGQGTSGANVLTF.

In regard to this clonotype: A read error is possible here, since a much larger clone lies one base away. The V gene is TRBV28, the J gene TRBJ2-7; possible D gene TRBD1, 6 bases. CDR1 MDHEN and CDR2 SYDVKM come from the germline V gene. This CDR3 region has 17 residues. The CDR3 nucleotides are TGTGCCAACAGTTTGATAGTCGGTACAGGGATCTCATACGAGCAGTACTTC. Its translation: CANSLIVGTGISYEQYF.

This clonotype has at least ten counts. DNA of the CDR3: TGCAGTGCTAGAGGTCCTCAAACAGATACGCAGTATTTT. Translation: CSARGPQTDTQYF. This chain links TRBV20-1 with TRBJ2-3; the D is unclear. CDR3 length: 13 amino acids. V lost 1 base and J lost 3, with 8 bases in between. Germline CDR1 reads DFQATT; CDR2 reads SNEGSKA (reference sequence).

The chain combines TRBV28 with TRBJ2-3; the match to TRBD1 covers 8 bases. CDR1 is MDHEN, CDR2 SYDVKM, per germline. Losses at the gene ends were 11 bases for V and 1 base for J; bases not matched to a gene: 11. This CDR3 has 15 amino acids. The CDR3 protein is CAFSPRGQGTDTQYF. In DNA form, the CDR3 reads TGTGCCTTCTCCCCCCGGGGACAGGGCACAGATACGCAGTATTTT.

This clonotype occurred many times. This sequence joins TRBV20-1 and TRBJ2-3; D call uncertain. This CDR3 has 14 residues. V was shortened by 0 bases and J by 4 bases, with 11 bases between the two germline ends. The germline V gene has CDR1 DFQATT and CDR2 SNEGSKA (reference sequence). CDR3 in DNA: TGCAGTGCTAGAGATGTAAGGGTCCCAGATACGCAGTATTTT. Its protein product is CSARDVRVPDTQYF.

At least ten counts were recorded for this clonotype. The V gene is TRBV20-1, the J gene TRBJ1-1; a possible D gene is TRBD1 (6 bases). This CDR3 region has 13 residues. Germline CDR1 DFQATT, CDR2 SNEGSKA (reference sequence). V lost 7 bases and J lost 0, with 12 bases in between. The CDR3 region is CSVPDSMNTEAFF. The CDR3 bases are TGCAGTGTCCCGGACAGTATGAACACTGAAGCTTTCTTT.

The table lists this clonotype with many counts. The CDR3 coding sequence is TGCAGTGCTGACAGGGGGCTTGACACTGAAGCTTTCTTT. This sequence encodes CSADRGLDTEAFF. This chain joins TRBV20-1 and TRBJ1-1, with 10 positions matching TRBD1. Germline V gives CDR1 DFQATT, CDR2 SNEGSKA (reference sequence). V shed 5 bases and J 3 bases; nucleotides not matched to a gene: 3. This CDR3 comprises 13 residues.

This clonotype appeared a single time. V is TRBV6-1 and J is TRBJ2-3, with TRBD2 matching over 8 bases. The V gene's germline CDR1 is MNHNS and CDR2 SASEGT. The CDR3 covers 15 residues. J gave up 2 bases and V 5 bases, and 6 bases lay outside the gene matches. CDR3 nucleotides: TGTGCCAGCAGTCCGTCACTAGCGGCCACAGATACGCAGTATTTT. It codes for CASSPSLAATDTQYF.

This clonotype was recorded at least ten times. The chain combines TRBV18 with TRBJ2-4; D is unresolved. The V gene's germline CDR1 is KGHSH and CDR2 LQKENI. The CDR3 spans 14 residues. V dropped 4 bases and J dropped 0 bases, with 7 bases sitting between them. The CDR3 coding sequence is TGTGCCAGCTCACACCGAATAGCCAAAAACATTCAGTACTTC. It yields the protein CASSHRIAKNIQYF.

This clonotype was detected ten times or more. This chain joins TRBV28 and TRBJ2-1; 8 bases line up with TRBD1. With 4 bases clipped from V and 8 bases from J, the junction kept 4 bases outside the gene matches. The CDR3 has 13 residues. Looked up from germline, CDR1 is MDHEN and CDR2 is SYDVKM. The CDR3 loop reads CASSSGGYDEQFF. The CDR3, as DNA: TGTGCCAGCAGTTCAGGGGGCTATGATGAGCAGTTCTTC. Complete variable domain (other parts from reference TRBV28 and TRBJ2-1): DVKVTQSSRYLVKRTGEKVFLECVQDMDHENMFWYRQDPGLGLRLIYFSYDVKMKEKGDIPEGYSVSREKKERFSLILESASTNQTSMYLCASSSGGYDEQFFGPGTRLTVL.

This clonotype was observed at least ten times. The J gene is TRBJ2-3, the V gene TRBV18; 7 nucleotides line up with TRBD2. The germline CDR1 and CDR2 sequences are KGHSH and LQKENI. The CDR3 sequence is 12 residues long. V lost 8 bases to trimming and J lost 6 bases; unmatched junction nucleotides: 5. The CDR3 region is CASSPSGDTQYF. The CDR3 bases are TGTGCCAGCAGCCCTAGCGGCGATACGCAGTATTTT.

This clonotype was detected many times. V usage is TRBV30 and J usage is TRBJ2-2, with TRBD1 matching over 8 bases. The CDR3 is 14 amino acids. Germline V gene data show CDR1 as GTSNPN and CDR2 as SVGIG (reference sequence). After removal of 5 bases from V and 1 base from J, the junction contained 3 bases not matched to a gene. The DNA of the CDR3 is TGTGCCTGGTGGGGGACAGGGAACACCGGGGAGCTGTTTTTT. Residues: CAWWGTGNTGELFF.

The V and J genes are TRBV12-3 or TRBV12-4 and TRBJ2-1; 10 bases are shared with TRBD2. Losses at the gene ends were 2 bases for V and 7 bases for J; bases not matched to a gene: 2. This CDR3 spans 14 amino acids. CDR3 nucleotide sequence: TGTGCCAGCAGTTTAATAGCGGGAGGAAATGAGCAGTTCTTC. Protein: CASSLIAGGNEQFF.

This clonotype has ten or more counts. The J gene is TRBJ1-1, the V gene TRBV5-1; D may be TRBD1 (6 bases). The CDR3 extends over 15 amino acids. CDR1 is SGHRS and CDR2 is YFSETQ in the germline V gene. V lost 2 bases to trimming and J lost 3 bases, with 14 bases between them. For the CDR3, the DNA is TGCGCCAGCAGCTTATCCGGGACACCTGACACTGAAGCTTTCTTT. The encoded protein is CASSLSGTPDTEAFF. Filled out from reference TRBV5-1 and TRBJ1-1, the complete variable domain reads KAGVTQTPRYLIKTRGQQVTLSCSPISGHRSVSWYQQTPGQGLQFLFEYFSETQRNKGNFPGRFSGRQFSNSRSEMNVSTLELGDSALYLCASSLSGTPDTEAFFGQGTRLTVV.

The genes are TRBV7-9 and TRBJ2-7; D ambiguous. Trimming cost V 5 bases and J 6 bases, with 11 bases left between them. Germline assignment: CDR1 SEHNR and CDR2 FQNEAQ (reference sequence). CDR3 length equals 12 residues. The chain's CDR3 is CASSPLPAEQYF. The CDR3 DNA is TGTGCCAGCAGCCCCCTCCCAGCCGAGCAGTACTTC. Variable domain in full (rest from reference TRBV7-9 and TRBJ2-7): DTGVSQNPRHKITKRGQNVTFRCDPISEHNRLYWYRQTLGQGPEFLTYFQNEAQLEKSRLLSDRFSAERPKGSFSTLEIQRTEQGDSAMYLCASSPLPAEQYFGPGTRLTVT.